These 5 T cell receptor beta chains originate from one sample sequenced in a study of neurological immune-mediated disorders. MiXCR was run by TCRdb on the 5' RACE reads, yielding one entry per CDR3 protein. The sample lists roughly 45,000 distinct CDR3 sequences; approximately 15% were seen once. Specified time point: longitudinal time-point 3. The sample consisted of PBMCs. The origin of the receptors is a man younger than 40 in good health.

In this sample, this clonotype turned up many times. V and J are TRBV5-1 and TRBJ2-6; the D is unclear. This CDR3 has 18 amino acids. CDR1 is SGHRS, CDR2 YFSETQ, per germline. The germline V and J ends were trimmed by 0 bases and 2 bases, with 15 bases remaining between them. The CDR3 DNA reads TGCGCCAGCAGCTTGGACGGTATATCAGGCCCTGGGGCCAACGTCCTGACTTTC. Translating it yields CASSLDGISGPGANVLTF.

This clonotype was observed many times. The chain recombines TRBV20-1 with TRBJ2-7; either TRBD1 or TRBD2 may supply D (5 bases each). Germline V gene sequence: CDR1 DFQATT, CDR2 SNEGSKA (reference sequence). This CDR3 is built from 14 residues. Deletions cut 0 bases from V and 2 bases from J, with 11 bases between. The CDR3 is CSARDSGTPYEQYF. In DNA, the CDR3 is TGCAGTGCTAGAGACTCCGGGACCCCCTACGAGCAGTACTTC.

This clonotype was seen only a few times. The V gene is TRBV5-1, the J gene TRBJ2-1; D possibly corresponds to TRBD2 (5 bases). The CDR3 runs to 14 residues. V lost 7 bases and J lost 0, with 11 bases in between. CDR1 SGHRS and CDR2 YFSETQ come from the germline V gene. The CDR3 sequence: CASSRTPSYNEQFF. CDR3 bases: TGCGCCAGCTCCAGGACTCCCTCCTACAATGAGCAGTTCTTC.

The chain carries TRBV29-1 and TRBJ2-6; 7 bases line up with TRBD2. CDR3 length: 14 residues. After removal of 4 bases from V and 2 bases from J, the junction contained 2 bases not matched to a gene. Germline CDR1 SQVTM, CDR2 ANQGSEA. CDR3 region: CSVAGGPGANVLTF. The CDR3 DNA follows: TGCAGCGTTGCGGGAGGCCCTGGGGCCAACGTCCTGACTTTC.

The chain links TRBV24-1 to TRBJ1-5; 10 nucleotides line up with TRBD1. The germline CDR1 and CDR2 sequences are KGHDR and SFDVKD. Germline trimming cut 10 bases from V and 2 bases from J; bases unmatched to any gene: 7. The CDR3 extends over 15 amino acids. The CDR3, as DNA: TGTGCCACGTCTCCCGGACAGGGGGGCAATCAGCCCCAGCATTTT. Its translation: CATSPGQGGNQPQHF.